Shown below are 20 T cell receptor beta chains from a single sample sequenced in a study of blood T cell repertoires in COVID-19. This table comes from immunoSEQ multiplex PCR, and its TCRdb copy is limited to in-frame clones, with some not included. The data show about 490,000 clones, 75% to 90% seen once. The sequencing input was peripheral blood. These receptors were taken from a human donor in a cohort sampled during active COVID-19.

The V call is TRBV12-5, the J call TRBJ2-1; 10 bases are shared with TRBD2. Trimming cost V 1 base and J 5 bases; bases outside gene matches: 8. This CDR3 contains 17 residues. Germline lookup yields CDR1 LGHNT and CDR2 FRNRAP. The CDR3: CASGLGDRTSGDNEQFF. The CDR3, as DNA: TGTGCTAGTGGTTTGGGTGACAGGACTAGCGGAGACAATGAGCAGTTCTTC.

This clone was observed a single time. The chain combines TRBV7-9 with TRBJ2-3, with 9 bases fitting TRBD2. The V gene end was trimmed by 5 bases and the J gene end by 1 base; junction bases not matched to a gene: 4. The germline CDR1 and CDR2 sequences are SEHNR and FQNEAQ (reference sequence). This CDR3 is built from 15 residues. The CDR3 loop reads CASSRTSARTDTQYF. As DNA, the CDR3 is TGTGCCAGCAGCCGGACTAGCGCGCGCACAGATACGCAGTATTTT. The whole variable domain, filled in from reference TRBV7-9 and TRBJ2-3, reads DTGVSQNPRHKITKRGQNVTFRCDPISEHNRLYWYRQTLGQGPEFLTYFQNEAQLEKSRLLSDRFSAERPKGSFSTLEIQRTEQGDSAMYLCASSRTSARTDTQYFGPGTRLTVL.

This clone was seen only once. V and J are TRBV27 and TRBJ2-6, with a weak D call TRBD1 (5 bases). Trimming took 5 bases from V and 3 from J, leaving 14 bases between them. The CDR3 extends over 16 amino acids. The germline gives CDR1 MNHEY, CDR2 SMNVEV (reference sequence). Written as DNA, the CDR3 is TGTGCCAGCAGTCGCCCTACAGGTGGTGGGGCCAACGTCCTGACTTTC. Translation gives CASSRPTGGGANVLTF.

The V call is TRBV5-1, the J call TRBJ2-2; D is possibly TRBD2 (6 bases). The V end was cut by 4 bases, the J end by 4 bases, with 20 bases between. Germline values: CDR1 SGHRS, CDR2 YFSETQ. This CDR3 has 17 residues. CDR3 coding DNA: TGCGCCAGCAGCCCGGAGCGGAGCGGGTGGGGCACCGGGGAGCTGTTTTTT. Amino acid sequence: CASSPERSGWGTGELFF.

Worth noting for this clone: The same CDR3 is also encoded by other DNA sequences in this sample. The chain has TRBV10-1 and TRBJ2-7, with D maybe TRBD2 (6 bases). CDR3 length: 14 amino acids. The germline CDR1 and CDR2 sequences are WNHNN and SYGVQD (reference sequence). Trimming cost V 2 bases and J 0 bases, with 8 bases left between them. This chain's CDR3 is CASSEGGSSYEQYF. CDR3 nucleotide sequence: TGCGCCAGCAGTGAGGGGGGGAGCTCCTACGAGCAGTACTTC.

This chain links TRBV18 with TRBJ2-3; possibly TRBD2 for D (6 bases). The V end was cut by 3 bases, the J end by 0 bases, with 7 bases between. CDR1 and CDR2 from the germline V gene are KGHSH and LQKENI. This CDR3 is built from 14 residues. The CDR3 loop reads CASSPDYSTDTQYF. CDR3 in DNA: TGTGCCAGCTCACCGGACTATAGCACAGATACGCAGTATTTT.

The chain links TRBV7-6 to TRBJ2-2, with 8 bases lining up with TRBD1. The CDR3 covers 16 residues. After removal of 3 bases from V and 4 bases from J, the junction contained 7 bases not matched to a gene. From germline, CDR1 is SGHVS and CDR2 FNYEAQ. The CDR3 DNA is TGTGCCAGCAGCTTGGGAAACAGGGGGGTCACCGGGGAGCTGTTTTTT. Its translation: CASSLGNRGVTGELFF.

The chain links TRBV6-5 to TRBJ1-2; TRBD1 might be the D (6 bases). Germline assignment: CDR1 MNHEY and CDR2 SVGAGI. V dropped 5 bases and J dropped 8 bases, with 12 bases sitting between them. The CDR3 totals 12 residues. For the CDR3, the DNA is TGTGCCAGCAGTCGCCAGGGGTTAGGCTACACCTTC. This sequence encodes CASSRQGLGYTF.

The rearrangement uses TRBV24-1 and TRBJ1-3; weak D call: TRBD1 (6 bases). V dropped 4 bases and J dropped 4 bases, with 13 bases sitting between them. Germline CDR1 is KGHDR and CDR2 is SFDVKD. The CDR3 is 15 amino acids. DNA of the CDR3: TGTGCCACCAGTGACCAGGACAGCTACGGAAACACCATATATTTT. This encodes CATSDQDSYGNTIYF.

The chain uses TRBV7-2 and TRBJ1-2; D is perhaps TRBD1 (6 bases). The germline V and J ends were trimmed by 3 bases and 8 bases, with 13 bases remaining between them. This CDR3 is built from 13 residues. Germline CDR1 reads SGHTA; CDR2 reads FQGNSA. CDR3 sequence (DNA): TGTGCCAGCAGCTTTTTGGGGGCGGTCGGCTACACCTTC. Translating it yields CASSFLGAVGYTF. The full variable domain, completed using reference TRBV7-2 and TRBJ1-2, is GAGVSQSPSNKVTEKGKDVELRCDPISGHTALYWYRQSLGQGLEFLIYFQGNSAPDKSGLPSDRFSAERTGGSVSTLTIQRTQQEDSAVYLCASSFLGAVGYTFGSGTRLTVV.

The chain employs TRBV30 and TRBJ2-2, with 7 bases lining up with TRBD1. V shed 3 bases, J shed 4 bases, and the junction held 8 bases outside the gene matches. The V gene's germline CDR1 is GTSNPN and CDR2 SVGIG (reference sequence). This CDR3 contains 15 residues. CDR3 protein: CAWSPRDRRTGELFF. The CDR3 DNA reads TGTGCCTGGAGCCCCCGGGACAGACGCACCGGGGAGCTGTTTTTT.

This chain joins TRBV30 and TRBJ2-5, with D perhaps TRBD2 (5 bases). The CDR3 contains 14 residues. Deletions cut 0 bases from V and 5 bases from J, with 13 bases between. CDR1 is GTSNPN and CDR2 is SVGIG in the germline V gene (reference sequence). The CDR3 sequence: CAWSVLGLGETQYF. CDR3 sequence (DNA): TGTGCCTGGAGTGTATTAGGACTGGGGGAGACCCAGTACTTC.

The V gene is TRBV15, the J gene TRBJ1-6; D not certain. This CDR3 region has 13 residues. Trimming shortened V by 5 bases and J by 7 bases, and 9 bases separated the two germline ends. Germline CDR1 reads LNHNV; CDR2 reads YYDKDF (reference sequence). The CDR3 DNA sequence: TGTGCCACCAGCGCTAACGGGAATTCACCCCTCCACTTT. This gives the protein CATSANGNSPLHF.

This chain joins TRBV6-1 and TRBJ2-7, with 7 bases aligning to TRBD2. With 1 base clipped from V and 2 bases from J, the junction kept 8 bases outside the gene matches. The CDR3 extends over 16 amino acids. In germline, CDR1 is MNHNS, CDR2 SASEGT. The CDR3 DNA is TGTGCCAGCAGTGAAGGAACGGTAGCGGGTACCTACGAGCAGTACTTC. Translation: CASSEGTVAGTYEQYF.

The V call is TRBV25-1, the J call TRBJ1-3; weak D call: TRBD1 (5 bases). In germline, CDR1 is MGHDK, CDR2 SYGVNS. The CDR3 spans 13 residues. Trimming stripped 3 bases from V and 3 bases from J, with 6 bases between. CDR3 coding DNA: TGTGCCAGCAGTGACAGGGTTGGAAACACCATATATTTT. Residues: CASSDRVGNTIYF.

The gene calls are TRBV4-2 and TRBJ2-7; D call uncertain. The CDR3 is made up of 13 amino acids. V was shortened by 0 bases and J by 2 bases, with 5 bases between the two germline ends. Germline loops: CDR1 LGHNA, CDR2 YNFKEQ. CDR3: CASSQEITYEQYF. The CDR3 nucleotides are TGTGCCAGCAGCCAAGAAATAACCTACGAGCAGTACTTC.

CDR3 nucleotides: TGTGCCAGCAGCTTAACCGGGACAGGGGTATCCTACAATGAGCAGTTCTTC. Translated: CASSLTGTGVSYNEQFF. The chain couples TRBV5-5 to TRBJ2-1; 10 bases match TRBD1. The length of the CDR3 is 17 residues. Germline CDR1 and CDR2: SGHKS and YYEKEE (reference sequence). J was trimmed by 1 base and V by 2 bases; bases with no gene match: 6.

The chain links TRBV6-5 to TRBJ2-3; TRBD1 might be the D (6 bases). This CDR3 is built from 13 residues. V was cut by 6 bases and J by 1 base, with 8 bases left in between. Germline CDR1 MNHEY, CDR2 SVGAGI. For the CDR3, the DNA is TGTGCCAGCAGACAGGGAGGCACAGATACGCAGTATTTT. Its translation: CASRQGGTDTQYF.

The gene calls are TRBV11-2 and TRBJ2-6; weak D call: TRBD2 (5 bases). The CDR3 totals 17 residues. CDR1 is SGHAT, CDR2 FQNNGV, per germline. V was trimmed by 8 bases and J by 0 bases, leaving 17 bases between them. CDR3 nucleotide sequence: TGTGCCAGCGGTAGCGCCACACGGAGCTCTGGGGCCAACGTCCTGACTTTC. Protein sequence: CASGSATRSSGANVLTF.

The chain joins TRBV7-2 to TRBJ1-1; D is undetermined. The CDR3 extends over 14 amino acids. With 2 bases removed from V and 1 base from J, the gap between germline ends came to 8 bases. Per germline, CDR1 SGHTA and CDR2 FQGNSA. CDR3 sequence (DNA): TGTGCCAGCAGCTTACAGAATTGGAACACTGAAGCTTTCTTT. Its translation: CASSLQNWNTEAFF. Combining the CDR3 with reference TRBV7-2 and TRBJ1-1 gives the whole variable domain GAGVSQSPSNKVTEKGKDVELRCDPISGHTALYWYRQSLGQGLEFLIYFQGNSAPDKSGLPSDRFSAERTGGSVSTLTIQRTQQEDSAVYLCASSLQNWNTEAFFGQGTRLTVV.